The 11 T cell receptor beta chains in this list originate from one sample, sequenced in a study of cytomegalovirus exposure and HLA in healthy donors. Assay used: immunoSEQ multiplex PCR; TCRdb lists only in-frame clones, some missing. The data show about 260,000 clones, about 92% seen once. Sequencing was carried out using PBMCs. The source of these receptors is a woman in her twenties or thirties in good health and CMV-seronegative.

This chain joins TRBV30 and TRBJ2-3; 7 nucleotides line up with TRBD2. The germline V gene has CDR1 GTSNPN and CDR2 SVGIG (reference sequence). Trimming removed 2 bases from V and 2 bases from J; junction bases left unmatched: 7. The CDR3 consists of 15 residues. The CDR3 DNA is TGTGCCTGGAGTTTCCGTGGGGGGGACACAGATACGCAGTATTTT. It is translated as CAWSFRGGDTDTQYF.

The chain's CDR3 is CSVAPNPITAHPRESSNEKLFF. DNA of the CDR3: TGCAGCGTTGCACCCAACCCGATAACTGCACACCCCAGGGAAAGTTCTAATGAAAAACTGTTTTTT. This chain joins TRBV29-1 and TRBJ1-4; possibly TRBD1 for D (5 bases). The CDR3 has 22 amino acids. V lost 4 bases to trimming and J lost 3 bases, with 36 bases between them. Germline loops: CDR1 SQVTM, CDR2 ANQGSEA.

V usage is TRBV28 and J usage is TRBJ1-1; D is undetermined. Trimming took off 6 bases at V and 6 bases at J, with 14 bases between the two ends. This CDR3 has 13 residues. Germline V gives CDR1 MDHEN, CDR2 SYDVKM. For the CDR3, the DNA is TGTGCCAGCAGACACGGGCCTCACCCTGAAGCTTTCTTT. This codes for CASRHGPHPEAFF.

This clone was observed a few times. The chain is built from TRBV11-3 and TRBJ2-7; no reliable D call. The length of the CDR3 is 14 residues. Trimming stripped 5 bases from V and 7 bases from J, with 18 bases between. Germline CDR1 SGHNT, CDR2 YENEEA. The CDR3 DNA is TGTGCCAGCAGCCCTACACCAAGGATGAGTGAGCAGTACTTC. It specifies CASSPTPRMSEQYF. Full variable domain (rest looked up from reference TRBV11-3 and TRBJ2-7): EAGVVQSPRYKIIEKKQPVAFWCNPISGHNTLYWYLQNLGQGPELLIRYENEEAVDDSQLPKDRFSAERLKGVDSTLKIQPAELGDSAVYLCASSPTPRMSEQYFGPGTRLTVT.

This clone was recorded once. The CDR3 DNA sequence: TGCGCCAGCAGCCCGGAGTTAGGAGGAGACAGGGATGGCTACACCTTC. Translating it yields CASSPELGGDRDGYTF. The rearrangement links TRBV5-1 to TRBJ1-2; 7 positions match TRBD1. Germline loops: CDR1 SGHRS, CDR2 YFSETQ. CDR3 length: 16 amino acids. After removal of 4 bases from V and 6 bases from J, the junction contained 15 bases not matched to a gene.

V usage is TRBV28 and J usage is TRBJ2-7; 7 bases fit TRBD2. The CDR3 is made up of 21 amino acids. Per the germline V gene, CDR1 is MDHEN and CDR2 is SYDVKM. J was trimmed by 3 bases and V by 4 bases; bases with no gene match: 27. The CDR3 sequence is CASSCNPTRPKCGTTDYEQYF. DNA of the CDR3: TGTGCCAGCAGTTGTAACCCGACACGGCCAAAATGCGGGACTACTGACTACGAGCAGTACTTC.

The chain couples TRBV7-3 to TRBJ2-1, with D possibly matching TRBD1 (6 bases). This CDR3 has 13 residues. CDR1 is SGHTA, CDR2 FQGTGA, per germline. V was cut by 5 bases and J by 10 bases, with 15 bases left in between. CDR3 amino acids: CASSRGGGREQFF. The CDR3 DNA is TGTGCCAGCAGCCGGGGTGGGGGCAGAGAGCAGTTCTTC.

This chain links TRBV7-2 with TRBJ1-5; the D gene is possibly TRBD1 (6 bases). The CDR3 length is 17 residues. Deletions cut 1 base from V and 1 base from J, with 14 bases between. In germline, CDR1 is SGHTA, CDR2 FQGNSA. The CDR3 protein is CASSLEWGAASNQPQHF. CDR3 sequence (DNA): TGTGCCAGCAGCTTAGAATGGGGGGCAGCGAGCAATCAGCCCCAGCATTTT.

The CDR3 DNA follows: TGTGCCAGCAGCCCAAGGGGTACTATCTCTGGGGCCAACGTCCTGACTTTC. Translated, it gives CASSPRGTISGANVLTF. This chain uses TRBV4-2 with TRBJ2-6; weak D call: TRBD1 (5 bases). Trimming removed 4 bases at V and 0 bases at J, with 13 bases between. The CDR3 contains 17 residues. The V gene's germline CDR1 is LGHNA and CDR2 YNFKEQ.

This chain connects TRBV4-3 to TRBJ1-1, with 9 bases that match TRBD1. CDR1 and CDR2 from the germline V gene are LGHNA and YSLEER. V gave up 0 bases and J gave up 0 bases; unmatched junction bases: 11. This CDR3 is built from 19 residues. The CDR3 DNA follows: TGCGCCAGCAGCCAAGATAACCCACTGGGACAGGGCATGAACACTGAAGCTTTCTTT. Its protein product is CASSQDNPLGQGMNTEAFF.

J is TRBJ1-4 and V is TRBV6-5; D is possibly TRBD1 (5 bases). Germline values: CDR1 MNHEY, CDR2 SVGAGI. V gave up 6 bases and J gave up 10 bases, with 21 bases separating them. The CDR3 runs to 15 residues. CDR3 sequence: CASRSSQGQWGKLFF. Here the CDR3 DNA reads TGTGCCAGCAGGTCGAGCCAGGGCCAGTGGGGAAAACTGTTTTTT.